This T cell receptor beta chain stems from a study of prognosis after radiotherapy for stage I lung cancer. Across the study: Patients were enrolled between 2018 and 2019 (all with stage I non-small cell lung cancer). No significant progression was observed in approximately 15 patients, whereas a few developed distant metastases a median of about 7 months after radiotherapy.

Sample share makes this clonotype medium-sized. The genomic DNA TCR beta CDR3 region underwent two rounds of multiplex PCR. The first PCR round targeted every TRBV and TRBJ gene with specific primers. MiXCR, run by TCRdb on the multiplex PCR reads, gives a single entry per CDR3 protein. The table includes about 30,000 distinct CDR3 sequences, around a third detected once. This CDR3 region has 13 residues. V shed 6 bases and J shed 6 bases, with 15 bases lying between them. V usage is TRBV12-3 or TRBV12-4 and J usage is TRBJ2-7; possible D gene TRBD2, 6 bases. The receptor was isolated from a donor at least 50 years old with non-small cell lung cancer. The specimen was PBMCs, collected before or after stereotactic body radiation therapy (not recorded which). The CDR3 DNA reads TGTGCCAGCAGCCCCGGTCTGGGGGGCGAGCAGTACTTC. Amino acid sequence: CASSPGLGGEQYF.